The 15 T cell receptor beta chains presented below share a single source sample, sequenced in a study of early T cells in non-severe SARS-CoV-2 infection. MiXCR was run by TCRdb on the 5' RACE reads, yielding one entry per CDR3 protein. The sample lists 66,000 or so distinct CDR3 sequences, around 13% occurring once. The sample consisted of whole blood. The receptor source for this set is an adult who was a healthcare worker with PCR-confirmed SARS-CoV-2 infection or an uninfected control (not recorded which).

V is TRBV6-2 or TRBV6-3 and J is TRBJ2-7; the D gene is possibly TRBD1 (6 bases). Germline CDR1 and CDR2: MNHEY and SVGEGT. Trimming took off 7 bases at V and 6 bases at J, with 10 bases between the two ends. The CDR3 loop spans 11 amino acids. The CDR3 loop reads CASNLGGEQYF. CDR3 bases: TGTGCCAGCAATTTAGGGGGCGAGCAGTACTTC.

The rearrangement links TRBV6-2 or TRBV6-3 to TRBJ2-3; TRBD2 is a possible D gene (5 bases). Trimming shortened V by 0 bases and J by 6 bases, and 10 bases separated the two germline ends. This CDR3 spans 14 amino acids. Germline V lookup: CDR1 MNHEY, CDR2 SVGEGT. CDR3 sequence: CASSYSRAADTQYF. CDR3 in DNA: TGTGCCAGCAGTTACTCGAGGGCTGCCGATACGCAGTATTTT.

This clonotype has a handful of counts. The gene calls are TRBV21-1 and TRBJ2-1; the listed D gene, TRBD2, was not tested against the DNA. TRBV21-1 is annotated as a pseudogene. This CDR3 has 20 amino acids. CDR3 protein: CASSKVWDLGREKSYNEQFF. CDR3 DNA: TGTGCCAGCAGCAAAGTCTGGGACTTGGGGCGGGAGAAGTCCTACAATGAGCAGTTCTTC.

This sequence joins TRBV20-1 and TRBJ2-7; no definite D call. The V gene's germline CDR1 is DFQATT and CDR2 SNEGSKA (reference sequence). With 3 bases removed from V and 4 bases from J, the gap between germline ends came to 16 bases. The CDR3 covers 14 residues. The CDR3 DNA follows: TGCAGTGCTAGGGTCGAGTGGCTCGGGTACGAGCAGTACTTC. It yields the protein CSARVEWLGYEQYF.

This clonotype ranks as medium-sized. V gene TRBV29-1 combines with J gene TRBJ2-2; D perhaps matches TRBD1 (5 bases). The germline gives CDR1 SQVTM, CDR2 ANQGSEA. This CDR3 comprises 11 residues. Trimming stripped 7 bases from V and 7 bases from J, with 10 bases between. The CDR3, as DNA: TGCAGCGGGGGCCATAACGGGGAGCTGTTTTTT. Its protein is CSGGHNGELFF.

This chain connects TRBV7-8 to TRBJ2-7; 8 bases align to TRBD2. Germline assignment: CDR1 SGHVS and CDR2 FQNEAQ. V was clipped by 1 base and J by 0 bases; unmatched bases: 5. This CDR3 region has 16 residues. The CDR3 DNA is TGTGCCAGCAGCTTAGGGGCAGCGGGGGTCTCCTACGAGCAGTACTTC. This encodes CASSLGAAGVSYEQYF.

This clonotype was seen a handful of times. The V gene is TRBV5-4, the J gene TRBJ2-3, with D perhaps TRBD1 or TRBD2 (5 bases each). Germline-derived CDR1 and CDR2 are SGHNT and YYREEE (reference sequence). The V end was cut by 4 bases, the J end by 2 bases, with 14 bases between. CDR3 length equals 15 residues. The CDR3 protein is CASSRDPGSTDTQYF. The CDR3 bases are TGTGCCAGCAGCCGGGACCCCGGGTCCACAGATACGCAGTATTTT.

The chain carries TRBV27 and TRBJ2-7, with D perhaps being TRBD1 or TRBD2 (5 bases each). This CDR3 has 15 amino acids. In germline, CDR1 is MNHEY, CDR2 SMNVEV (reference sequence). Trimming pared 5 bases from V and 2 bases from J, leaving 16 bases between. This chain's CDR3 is CASSTPGTLPYEQYF. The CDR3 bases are TGTGCCAGCAGTACACCCGGGACCCTTCCCTACGAGCAGTACTTC.

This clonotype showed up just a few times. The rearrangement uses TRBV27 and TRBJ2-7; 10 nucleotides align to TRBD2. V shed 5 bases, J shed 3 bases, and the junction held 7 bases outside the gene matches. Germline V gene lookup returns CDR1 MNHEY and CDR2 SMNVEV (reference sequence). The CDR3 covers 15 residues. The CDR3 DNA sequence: TGTGCCAGCAGTCCAAACGGACTAGCGGTCTACGAGCAGTACTTC. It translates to CASSPNGLAVYEQYF.

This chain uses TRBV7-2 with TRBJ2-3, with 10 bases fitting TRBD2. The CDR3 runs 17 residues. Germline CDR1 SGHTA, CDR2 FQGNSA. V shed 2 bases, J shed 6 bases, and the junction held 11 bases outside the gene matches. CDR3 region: CASSLMMLAGVRDTQYF. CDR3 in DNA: TGTGCCAGCAGCTTAATGATGCTAGCGGGAGTTAGGGATACGCAGTATTTT. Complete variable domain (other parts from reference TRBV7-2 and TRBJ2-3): GAGVSQSPSNKVTEKGKDVELRCDPISGHTALYWYRQSLGQGLEFLIYFQGNSAPDKSGLPSDRFSAERTGGSVSTLTIQRTQQEDSAVYLCASSLMMLAGVRDTQYFGPGTRLTVL.

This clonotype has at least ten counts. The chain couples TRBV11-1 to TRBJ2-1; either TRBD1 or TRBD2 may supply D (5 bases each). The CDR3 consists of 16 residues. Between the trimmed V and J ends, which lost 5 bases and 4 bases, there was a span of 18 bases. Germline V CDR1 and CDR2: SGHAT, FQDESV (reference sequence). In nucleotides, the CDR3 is TGTGCCAGCAGCGGTACCGGGGACGTAAGGTACAATGAGCAGTTCTTC. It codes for CASSGTGDVRYNEQFF.

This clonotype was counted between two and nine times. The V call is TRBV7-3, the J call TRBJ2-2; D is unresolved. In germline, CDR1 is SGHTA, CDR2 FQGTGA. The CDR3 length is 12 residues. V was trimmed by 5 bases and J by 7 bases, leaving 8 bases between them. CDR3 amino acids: CASSPGVGELFF. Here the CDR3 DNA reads TGTGCCAGCAGCCCTGGTGTCGGGGAGCTGTTTTTT.

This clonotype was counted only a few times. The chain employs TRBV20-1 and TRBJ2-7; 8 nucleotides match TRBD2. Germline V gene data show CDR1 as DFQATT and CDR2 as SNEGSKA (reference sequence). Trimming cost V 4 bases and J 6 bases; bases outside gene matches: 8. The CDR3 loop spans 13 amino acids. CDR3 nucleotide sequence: TGCAGTGCTATCCTACTAGCGGTCGGCGAGCAGTACTTC. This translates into CSAILLAVGEQYF.

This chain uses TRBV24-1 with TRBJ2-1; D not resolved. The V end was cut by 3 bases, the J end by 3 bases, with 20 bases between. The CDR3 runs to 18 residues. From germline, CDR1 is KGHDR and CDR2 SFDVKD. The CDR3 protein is CATSDPSIRAQDYNEQFF. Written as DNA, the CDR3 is TGTGCCACCAGTGATCCCTCCATACGAGCGCAAGACTACAATGAGCAGTTCTTC.

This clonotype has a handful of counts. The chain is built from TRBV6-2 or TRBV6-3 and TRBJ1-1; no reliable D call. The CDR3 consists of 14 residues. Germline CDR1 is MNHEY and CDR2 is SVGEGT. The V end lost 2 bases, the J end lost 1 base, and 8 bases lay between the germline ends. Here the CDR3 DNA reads TGTGCCAGCAGTTACACCAGAGGGAACACTGAAGCTTTCTTT. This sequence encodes CASSYTRGNTEAFF.